The TCR beta chain described here comes from a study of blood T cells in healthy people across ages. Findings and limits, study-wide: Unknown donor CMV status possibly confounded expanded clonotype changes. The diversity estimates, figures obtained from one million T cells, were considered underestimates.

Next came a second PCR, run for roughly 7 to 12 cycles, which used a sample-barcoded 5' primer along with a J-beta primer mix. TCRdb called the 5' RACE reads again in MiXCR, with one record for every CDR3 protein. The data contain around 800,000 distinct CDR3 sequences, more than 25% of them singletons. Comments on this clonotype: Its antigen is as yet unknown.

Germline V gives CDR1 MDHEN, CDR2 SYDVKM. V lost 1 base to trimming and J lost 3 bases, with 12 bases between them. The CDR3 length is 16 residues. These sequences were also reported in another study, on T cells of mothers and their children. That paper adds: Second-round PCR products received sample barcodes and 2-4 random nucleotides from the M1S primer. For unrelated pairs as for related ones, thymic selection shapes TCR recombination output similarly.

J is TRBJ2-2 and V is TRBV28; D gene uncertain. Sequencing was performed on blood. The TCR comes from a boy aged 5 to 17 in good health. The CDR3 region is CASSLFPGPHTGELFF. As DNA, the CDR3 is TGTGCCAGCAGTTTATTCCCCGGGCCCCACACCGGGGAGCTGTTTTTT.